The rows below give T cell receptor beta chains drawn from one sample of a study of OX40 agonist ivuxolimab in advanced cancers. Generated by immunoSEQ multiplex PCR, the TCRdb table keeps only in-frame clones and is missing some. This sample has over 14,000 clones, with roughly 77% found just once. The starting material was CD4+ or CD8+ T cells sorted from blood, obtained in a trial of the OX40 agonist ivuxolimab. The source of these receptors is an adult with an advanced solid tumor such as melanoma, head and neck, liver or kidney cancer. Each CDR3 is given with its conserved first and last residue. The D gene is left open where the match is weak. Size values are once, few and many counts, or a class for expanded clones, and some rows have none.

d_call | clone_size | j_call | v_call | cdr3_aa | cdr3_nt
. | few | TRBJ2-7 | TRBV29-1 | CSVEDGATSYEQYF | TGCAGCGTTGAAGATGGGGCTACCTCCTACGAGCAGTACTTC
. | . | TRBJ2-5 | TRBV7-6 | CASSLVGQAVAGFQETQYF | TGTGCCAGCAGCCTAGTGGGACAGGCTGTAGCGGGCTTCCAAGAGACCCAGTACTTC
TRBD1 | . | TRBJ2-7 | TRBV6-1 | CASSEPTGTEVSYEQYF | TGTGCCAGCAGTGAACCTACCGGGACAGAGGTTTCCTACGAGCAGTACTTC
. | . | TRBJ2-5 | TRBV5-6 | CASSLTYETMGAGETQYF | TGTGCCAGCAGCTTGACTTACGAAACGATGGGGGCGGGAGAGACCCAGTACTTC
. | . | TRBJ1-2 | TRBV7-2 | CASSQDPNQGYTF | TGTGCCAGCAGCCAGGACCCTAACCAAGGCTACACCTTC
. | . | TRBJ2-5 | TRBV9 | CASSGDIETQYF | TGTGCCAGCAGCGGAGATATTGAGACCCAGTACTTC
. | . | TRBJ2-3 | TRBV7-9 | CASSSPGVSTDTQYF | TGTGCCAGCAGCTCGCCGGGAGTTTCCACAGATACGCAGTATTTT
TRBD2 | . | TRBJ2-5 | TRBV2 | CASSERSLAGAQETQYF | TGTGCCAGCAGTGAACGGAGCCTAGCGGGAGCCCAAGAGACCCAGTACTTC
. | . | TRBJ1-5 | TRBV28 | CASSLWGENQPQHF | TGTGCCAGCAGTTTATGGGGTGAAAATCAGCCCCAGCATTTT
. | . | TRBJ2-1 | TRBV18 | CASSPPGNEQFF | TGTGCCAGCTCACCACCCGGGAATGAGCAGTTCTTC
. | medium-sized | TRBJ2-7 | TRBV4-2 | CASSQDSDQLKRYF | TGTGCCAGCAGCCAAGATTCTGACCAACTGAAGCGGTACTTC
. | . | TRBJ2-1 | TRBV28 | CASSLESLPYNEQFF | TGTGCCAGCAGTTTAGAGAGTCTCCCCTACAATGAGCAGTTCTTC
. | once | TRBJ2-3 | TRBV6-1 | CASRDILHTDTQYF | TGTGCCAGCAGAGACATCCTACACACAGATACGCAGTATTTT
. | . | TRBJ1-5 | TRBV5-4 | CASSAITGTFISNQPQHF | TGCGCCAGCAGTGCCATTACCGGGACGTTCATTAGCAATCAGCCCCAGCATTTT
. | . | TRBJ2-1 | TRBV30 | CACPWAGEQFF | TGTGCCTGCCCCTGGGCGGGTGAGCAGTTCTTC
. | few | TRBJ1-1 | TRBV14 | CASSQEWPRGNTEAFF | TGTGCCAGCAGCCAAGAATGGCCGAGGGGGAACACTGAAGCTTTCTTT
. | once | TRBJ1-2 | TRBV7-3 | CASSPLQVTRGYTF | TGTGCCAGCAGCCCCCTCCAAGTCACTAGGGGCTACACCTTC
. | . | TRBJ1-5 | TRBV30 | CAWESGGSPQHF | TGTGCCTGGGAGTCCGGGGGATCGCCCCAGCATTTT